These 7 T cell receptor beta chains originate from one sample sequenced in a study of blood T cell repertoires in COVID-19. Profiled with immunoSEQ multiplex PCR; TCRdb holds only in-frame clones, not every one. The data contain some 110,000 clones, approximately 88% of them singletons. Sequencing was performed on peripheral blood. These receptors originate from a human donor in a cohort sampled during active COVID-19.

The chain couples TRBV10-1 to TRBJ2-5; D might be TRBD2 (7 bases). V was clipped by 3 bases and J by 0 bases, with 14 bases between them. Germline values: CDR1 WNHNN, CDR2 SYGVQD (reference sequence). The CDR3 covers 16 residues. CDR3 region: CASSESGGLYQETQYF. CDR3 nucleotides: TGCGCCAGCAGTGAATCCGGGGGGCTCTACCAAGAGACCCAGTACTTC.

The chain carries TRBV5-1 and TRBJ1-2; D remains unclear. This CDR3 contains 13 residues. Trimming stripped 4 bases from V and 7 bases from J, with 14 bases between. Per germline, CDR1 SGHRS and CDR2 YFSETQ. CDR3 bases: TGCGCCAGCAGCCTTCCGGGAGGGTTTGGCTACACCTTC. Its protein is CASSLPGGFGYTF.

The CDR3 here is CASSQYPGVREGINEQYF. CDR3 bases: TGCGCCAGCAGCCAATACCCGGGAGTCCGGGAGGGCATCAACGAGCAGTACTTC. This chain links TRBV4-1 with TRBJ2-7; the match to TRBD2 covers 8 bases. The CDR3 runs 18 residues. V shed 2 bases and J 5 bases; nucleotides not matched to a gene: 17. Germline V CDR1 and CDR2: MGHRA, YSYEKL.

The chain carries TRBV5-8 and TRBJ2-3, with TRBD1 identical over 8 bases. Losses at the gene ends were 4 bases for V and 6 bases for J; bases not matched to a gene: 7. The CDR3 runs to 14 residues. Per the germline V gene, CDR1 is SGHTS and CDR2 is YDEGEE. CDR3 sequence (DNA): TGTGCCAGCAGCCTAGACAGGGGCCGGGATACGCAGTATTTT. It specifies CASSLDRGRDTQYF.

This sequence joins TRBV7-2 and TRBJ1-2, with a tentative D call TRBD1 (5 bases). Germline CDR1 and CDR2: SGHTA and FQGNSA. This CDR3 spans 11 amino acids. V was trimmed by 5 bases and J by 7 bases, leaving 8 bases between them. CDR3 bases: TGTGCCAGCAGCCTCGGGGGTGGCTACACCTTC. Its protein product is CASSLGGGYTF.

This clone showed up just once. The chain combines TRBV28 with TRBJ2-2; D perhaps matches TRBD1 (5 bases). CDR3 length equals 14 residues. Deletions cut 7 bases from V and 7 bases from J, with 16 bases between. Germline assignment: CDR1 MDHEN and CDR2 SYDVKM. CDR3 in amino acids: CASTSLDSRGELFF. The DNA of the CDR3 is TGTGCCAGCACATCGCTAGACAGCCGCGGGGAGCTGTTTTTT. Combining the CDR3 with reference TRBV28 and TRBJ2-2 gives the whole variable domain DVKVTQSSRYLVKRTGEKVFLECVQDMDHENMFWYRQDPGLGLRLIYFSYDVKMKEKGDIPEGYSVSREKKERFSLILESASTNQTSMYLCASTSLDSRGELFFGEGSRLTVL.

The chain uses TRBV2 and TRBJ2-1; 14 bases are a match to TRBD2. The CDR3 length is 15 residues. V lost 6 bases and J lost 7; bases outside the gene matches: 5. CDR1 is SNHLY and CDR2 is FYNNEI in the germline V gene. CDR3 nucleotides: TGTGCCAGCAGCTCCGGGACTAGCGGGGGTAATGAGCAGTTCTTC. Translation: CASSSGTSGGNEQFF.